Listed below are T cell receptor beta chains from one sample, sequenced in a study of T cell responses to AZD1222 COVID-19 vaccine. The method was immunoSEQ multiplex PCR; TCRdb's version includes in-frame clones alone and lacks a portion of them. The sample lists about 140,000 clones; 75% to 95% were seen once. Sequencing used peripheral blood, obtained on day 0 of AZD1222 vaccination. Source of these receptors: an adult in good health. Both conserved end residues are part of each CDR3. The D gene is left open where the match is weak. Only some rows state a clone size, as once, few, many or a class for expanded clones.

>.|TRBV18|12|.|TRBJ1-1
TGTGCCAGCTCACAGCCGATCACTGAAGCTTTCTTT
CASSQPITEAFF
>.|TRBV11-2|16|.|TRBJ2-7
TGTGCCAGCAGCCCCCCAGGAGCGAGGGCCTCCTACGAGCAGTACTTC
CASSPPGARASYEQYF
>few|TRBV12-5|14|.|TRBJ1-1
TGTGCTAGTGGACTGGGACGGTTGAACACTGAAGCTTTCTTT
CASGLGRLNTEAFF
>.|TRBV27|16|.|TRBJ2-6
TGTGCCAGCGGGACCTTCTCGGACTCTGGGGCCAACGTCCTGACTTTC
CASGTFSDSGANVLTF
>.|TRBV28|13|TRBD2|TRBJ2-1
TGTGCCAGCATTCCTAGCGGGAGAGGTGAGCAGTTCTTC
CASIPSGRGEQFF
>.|TRBV6-5|16|.|TRBJ2-1
TGTGCCAGCAGTTACTCGATTGGGAGCTCCTACAATGAGCAGTTCTTC
CASSYSIGSSYNEQFF
>.|TRBV10-3|12|.|TRBJ2-1
TGTGCCATCACGAACCGTTACAATGAGCAGTTCTTC
CAITNRYNEQFF
>.|TRBV10-3|19|TRBD1|TRBJ1-2
TGTGCCATCAGTACCCGGGACAGCGCCGGCATAAGTCCTCTCTATGGCTACACCTTC
CAISTRDSAGISPLYGYTF
>once|TRBV5-4|16|TRBD2|TRBJ2-3
TGTGCCAGCAGCTTACATAGCGGGGCAAGCACAGATACGCAGTATTTT
CASSLHSGASTDTQYF
>.|TRBV9|14|.|TRBJ2-1
TGTGCCAGCAGCGTAGCTCAGCTTTACAATGAGCAGTTCTTC
CASSVAQLYNEQFF
>.|TRBV11-3|15|TRBD2|TRBJ2-1
TGTGCCAGCAGCTCTCGGACTAGCGGGAACGATGAGCAGTTCTTC
CASSSRTSGNDEQFF
>.|TRBV19|14|.|TRBJ1-1
TGTGCCAGTATGGCAGGGGAATTGTACACTGAAGCTTTCTTT
CASMAGELYTEAFF
>.|TRBV5-6|14|.|TRBJ2-2
TGTGCCAGCAGCTTGGGACAGTTTAGAGGGGAGCTGTTTTTT
CASSLGQFRGELFF
>.|TRBV24-1|16|TRBD2|TRBJ2-3
TGTGCCACCAGTGATTTGAGTCTAGCGGGGCCTTTTCCGCAGTATTTT
CATSDLSLAGPFPQYF
>once|TRBV5-1|17|TRBD2|TRBJ2-3
TGCGCCAGCAGCTTAACTGGCACTAGCGGATCCACAGATACGCAGTATTTT
CASSLTGTSGSTDTQYF
>once|TRBV7-9|14|TRBD1|TRBJ1-2
TGTGCCAGCAGCGCAACGACAGGGACCTATGGCTACACCTTC
CASSATTGTYGYTF
>.|TRBV3-1/TRBV3-2|15|TRBD2|TRBJ2-7
TGTGCCAGCAGCGCACGAAGCGGGGGGCGGTACGAGCAGTACTTC
CASSARSGGRYEQYF
>once|TRBV12-5|17|.|TRBJ1-1
TGTGCTAGTGGTCGCCGACACGGGGAAGGTTGGAACACTGAAGCTTTCTTT
CASGRRHGEGWNTEAFF
>.|TRBV11-2|13|.|TRBJ1-1
TGTGCCAGCAGCACACAGCTGAACACTGAAGCTTTCTTT
CASSTQLNTEAFF
>many|TRBV19|15|.|TRBJ1-2
TGTGCCAGTAGTATGGGGAAGGGCAGAAGCTATGGCTACACCTTC
CASSMGKGRSYGYTF
>.|TRBV5-1|15|TRBD1|TRBJ2-3
TGCGCCAGCAGCATGGGACAGGGGGTCGGGGATACGCAGTATTTT
CASSMGQGVGDTQYF
>.|TRBV19|16|.|TRBJ1-1
TGTGCCAGTAGTATCGATCGGGAGTTCTGGAACACTGAAGCTTTCTTT
CASSIDREFWNTEAFF
>.|TRBV19|16|TRBD1|TRBJ1-1
TGTGCCAGTAGTATGCGTGGGGACAGGGGAGGAACTGAAGCTTTCTTT
CASSMRGDRGGTEAFF
>.|TRBV5-5|17|.|TRBJ2-5
.
CASSFGPGGQIKETQYF
>.|TRBV19|13|.|TRBJ1-2
TGTGCCAGTAGTATATCCAGGGCGGGTGGCTACACCTTC
CASSISRAGGYTF
>.|TRBV24-1|15|.|TRBJ1-5
TGTGCCACCAGTGATTCTGTAGGGGCGGGGCAGCCCCAGCATTTT
CATSDSVGAGQPQHF